One sample yielded the 5 T cell receptor beta chains listed below, sequenced in a study of shared clonotypes between healthy human individuals. Libraries were prepared by immunoSEQ multiplex PCR; TCRdb keeps only in-frame clonotypes and omits some of them. This table has under 2,500,000 clones, roughly 95% appearing once. Sequencing was performed on naive CD4+ T cells sorted from blood. The subset: CD45RA+ positively selected. These receptors all come from a man between 18 and 35 years old in good health.

A remark on this clone: This specimen includes other DNA sequences encoding the same CDR3. This chain uses TRBV11-2 with TRBJ1-1, with D tentatively TRBD1 (6 bases). V was clipped by 3 bases and J by 1 base, with 9 bases between them. CDR3 size: 14 residues. Germline V gene data show CDR1 as SGHAT and CDR2 as FQNNGV. The CDR3 region has the DNA TGTGCCAGCAGCTTTAGGGGGGGGAACACTGAAGCTTTCTTT. This codes for CASSFRGGNTEAFF.

The genes are TRBV4-1 and TRBJ1-2; 7 bases line up with TRBD1. V was pared by 7 bases and J by 7 bases, with 9 bases of the junction left unmatched. Germline values: CDR1 MGHRA, CDR2 YSYEKL. The CDR3 runs 13 residues. The CDR3 loop reads CASTDRVGGGYTF. CDR3 nucleotides: TGCGCCAGCACCGACAGGGTCGGAGGTGGCTACACCTTC.

In this sample, this clone turned up once. The chain uses TRBV7-8 and TRBJ1-5; no clear D. This CDR3 has 13 amino acids. V lost 2 bases, J lost 5 bases, and 7 bases lay in between. Germline assignment: CDR1 SGHVS and CDR2 FQNEAQ. For the CDR3, the DNA is TGTGCCAGCAGCTTATTTTTATATCAGCCCCAGCATTTT. Translation: CASSLFLYQPQHF.

The J gene is TRBJ2-5, the V gene TRBV2; 7 bases align to TRBD1. The length of the CDR3 is 15 residues. The junction had 8 bases not matched to a gene; V was cut back by 2 bases and J by 5 bases. CDR1 is SNHLY, CDR2 FYNNEI, per germline. DNA of the CDR3: TGTGCCAGCAGTGAAATTGGCTTGACAGGGGAGACCCAGTACTTC. This gives the protein CASSEIGLTGETQYF.

The chain employs TRBV5-5 and TRBJ2-7; maybe TRBD2 (6 bases). Trimming took 0 bases from V and 0 from J, leaving 19 bases between them. This CDR3 has 18 residues. Germline V lookup: CDR1 SGHKS, CDR2 YYEKEE (reference sequence). The CDR3 here is CASSLVRDEGLASYEQYF. The CDR3 nucleotides read TGTGCCAGCAGCTTGGTGCGGGACGAAGGTTTGGCCTCCTACGAGCAGTACTTC.